These 23 T cell receptor beta chains share one sample of origin, sequenced in a study of shared clonotypes between healthy human individuals. Naive CD8 cells lacked CD45RO, underwent positive selection for CCR7 and left out terminally differentiated effector memory CD45RA+ cells. Using immunoSEQ multiplex PCR, the repertoire was profiled, and TCRdb retains in-frame clones only, with some absent. The sample has about 1,800,000 clones; about 95% are singletons. Sequencing input: naive CD8+ T cells sorted from blood. The receptors were gathered from a man between 18 and 29 years old in good health.

This rearrangement joins TRBV10-1 to TRBJ2-7; 7 bases fit TRBD2. This CDR3 region has 15 residues. J gave up 6 bases and V 0 bases, and 8 bases lay outside the gene matches. From germline, CDR1 is WNHNN and CDR2 SYGVQD (reference sequence). The CDR3 sequence: CASSESGGSLSEQYF. The CDR3 bases are TGCGCCAGCAGTGAGTCTGGCGGGAGCCTGAGCGAGCAGTACTTC.

The rearrangement uses TRBV7-8 and TRBJ2-3; D call uncertain. This CDR3 is built from 14 residues. Germline V gene data show CDR1 as SGHVS and CDR2 as FQNEAQ. The V end lost 3 bases, the J end lost 2 bases, and 9 bases lay between the germline ends. The CDR3 is CASSLKVLTDTQYF. The CDR3 region has the DNA TGTGCCAGCAGCTTGAAGGTACTCACAGATACGCAGTATTTT.

Worth noting for this clone: The same CDR3 arises from other DNA sequences in this sample as well. This chain links TRBV29-1 with TRBJ2-7; TRBD1 agrees at 9 bases. CDR3 size: 13 residues. Germline V gives CDR1 SQVTM, CDR2 ANQGSEA. The V and J ends lost 2 bases and 3 bases, in that order; junction bases with no gene match: 2. The CDR3 nucleotides are TGCAGCGTTGAACGGGGACAGGGCTACGAGCAGTACTTC. Translated, it gives CSVERGQGYEQYF.

V and J are TRBV7-9 and TRBJ2-2, with a tentative D call TRBD2 (6 bases). Between the trimmed V and J ends, which lost 1 base and 3 bases, there was a span of 12 bases. The CDR3 totals 16 residues. The germline gives CDR1 SEHNR, CDR2 FQNEAQ (reference sequence). DNA for the CDR3: TGTGCCAGCAGCTTAGTAGGGACTTACCACACCGGGGAGCTGTTTTTT. Amino acids: CASSLVGTYHTGELFF.

The J gene is TRBJ1-5, the V gene TRBV15; D is uncertain. The CDR3 is made up of 15 amino acids. Germline CDR1 and CDR2: LNHNV and YYDKDF (reference sequence). Between the trimmed V and J ends, which lost 4 bases and 5 bases, there was a span of 15 bases. CDR3 coding DNA: TGTGCCACCAGCACCTGGACCCCAGCGGATCAGCCCCAGCATTTT. Translating gives CATSTWTPADQPQHF.

The chain is built from TRBV18 and TRBJ2-5, with 9 positions matching TRBD2. The CDR3 loop spans 16 amino acids. With 2 bases clipped from V and 1 base from J, the junction kept 5 bases outside the gene matches. Germline V gene data show CDR1 as KGHSH and CDR2 as LQKENI. This chain's CDR3 is CASSPLIAGAQETQYF. CDR3 sequence (DNA): TGTGCCAGCTCACCATTGATAGCGGGAGCCCAAGAGACCCAGTACTTC.

The gene calls are TRBV4-1 and TRBJ2-5; TRBD1 matches at 7 bases. CDR1 is MGHRA, CDR2 YSYEKL, per germline. The ends lost 4 bases at V and 5 bases at J; junction bases unmatched: 10. This CDR3 has 15 amino acids. The CDR3 nucleotides are TGCGCCAGCAGCCTAGGACAGGATTCGAGGGAGACCCAGTACTTC. Translation gives CASSLGQDSRETQYF.

Concerning this clone: Other DNA sequences in this sample translate to the same CDR3. This rearrangement joins TRBV9 to TRBJ2-5; D uncertain. Trimming took 0 bases from V and 1 from J, leaving 7 bases between them. The CDR3 runs to 14 residues. Germline CDR1 SGDLS, CDR2 YYNGEE. The DNA of the CDR3 is TGTGCCAGCAGCGTAGGGGCAGTCCAAGAGACCCAGTACTTC. This codes for CASSVGAVQETQYF.

This sequence joins TRBV4-1 and TRBJ2-7; 8 nucleotides agree with TRBD2. Germline V lookup: CDR1 MGHRA, CDR2 YSYEKL. The CDR3 runs 13 residues. V dropped 5 bases and J dropped 7; count of bases not matched to a gene: 7. The CDR3 here is CASSASGSGEQYF. The CDR3 coding sequence is TGCGCCAGCAGCGCGAGCGGGAGTGGAGAGCAGTACTTC.

The CDR3: CASSQDPLSEDLGNTIYF. DNA of the CDR3: TGCGCCAGCAGCCAAGATCCCCTCAGTGAAGATCTGGGAAACACCATATATTTT. The rearrangement links TRBV4-3 to TRBJ1-3; D is unresolved. The CDR3 is made up of 18 amino acids. V lost 0 bases to trimming and J lost 4 bases, with 19 bases between them. Germline CDR1 and CDR2: LGHNA and YSLEER.

The chain recombines TRBV14 with TRBJ1-4; D is unresolved. CDR1 and CDR2 from the germline V gene are SGHDN and FVKESK. CDR3 length equals 13 residues. The V end lost 3 bases, the J end lost 8 bases, and 10 bases lay between the germline ends. Written as DNA, the CDR3 is TGTGCCAGCAGCCATTATGGAAGCGAAAAACTGTTTTTT. It yields the protein CASSHYGSEKLFF.

This clone has just one count. The chain has TRBV7-9 and TRBJ2-1, with TRBD2 matching 9 bases. Germline CDR1 reads SEHNR; CDR2 reads FQNEAQ (reference sequence). This CDR3 comprises 17 residues. Losses at the gene ends were 3 bases for V and 7 bases for J; bases not matched to a gene: 13. This chain's CDR3 is CASSFPSAGGPKNEQFF. CDR3 DNA: TGTGCCAGCAGCTTCCCCTCTGCGGGAGGGCCAAAAAATGAGCAGTTCTTC. Drawing the rest from reference TRBV7-9 and TRBJ2-1, the complete variable domain is DTGVSQNPRHKITKRGQNVTFRCDPISEHNRLYWYRQTLGQGPEFLTYFQNEAQLEKSRLLSDRFSAERPKGSFSTLEIQRTEQGDSAMYLCASSFPSAGGPKNEQFFGPGTRLTVL.

Concerning this clone itself: A much larger clone differs by one base, so this may be a read error. The same CDR3 also results from other DNA sequences found in this sample. V and J are TRBV6-5 and TRBJ2-7; no firm D call. Between the trimmed V and J ends, which lost 0 bases and 6 bases, there was a span of 3 bases. The CDR3 has 11 residues. Germline V gives CDR1 MNHEY, CDR2 SVGAGI. CDR3 in DNA: TGTGCCAGCAGTTACTCGAGCGAGCAGTACTTC. It specifies CASSYSSEQYF.

The V gene is TRBV29-1, the J gene TRBJ2-7, with TRBD1 identical over 8 bases. Germline V gene sequence: CDR1 SQVTM, CDR2 ANQGSEA. Trimming removed 4 bases from V and 6 bases from J; junction bases left unmatched: 14. The CDR3 has 15 residues. CDR3 DNA sequence: TGCAGCGTTGTGCCCATAAAGACAGGGGCAGGCGAGCAGTACTTC. This translates into CSVVPIKTGAGEQYF.

V usage is TRBV28 and J usage is TRBJ2-3; 7 positions match TRBD2. The V segment lost 2 bases and the J segment 2 bases; nucleotides outside the gene matches: 4. Germline-derived CDR1 and CDR2 are MDHEN and SYDVKM. CDR3 size: 15 residues. The chain's CDR3 is CASSLLADDTDTQYF. The CDR3 DNA reads as TGTGCCAGCAGTTTACTAGCGGATGACACAGATACGCAGTATTTT. Based on the CDR3 plus reference TRBV28 and TRBJ2-3, the full variable domain is DVKVTQSSRYLVKRTGEKVFLECVQDMDHENMFWYRQDPGLGLRLIYFSYDVKMKEKGDIPEGYSVSREKKERFSLILESASTNQTSMYLCASSLLADDTDTQYFGPGTRLTVL.

The J gene is TRBJ2-3, the V gene TRBV7-3, with D perhaps matching TRBD2 (5 bases). Germline lookup yields CDR1 SGHTA and CDR2 FQGTGA. This CDR3 comprises 15 residues. Trimming left V 3 bases short and J 2 bases short, with 12 bases between. The CDR3 protein is CASSFEGYNTDTQYF. In DNA, the CDR3 is TGTGCCAGCAGCTTCGAGGGCTACAACACAGATACGCAGTATTTT.

The chain uses TRBV7-9 and TRBJ1-6, with D uncertain. Per the germline V gene, CDR1 is SEHNR and CDR2 is FQNEAQ (reference sequence). The CDR3 spans 12 residues. The ends were cut back, 1 base at V and 14 bases at J, with 9 bases in the middle. The CDR3 sequence is CASSLDGWALHF. In nucleotides, the CDR3 is TGTGCCAGCAGCTTAGATGGCTGGGCCCTCCACTTT.

The CDR3 bases are TGTGCCAGCAGTTTAACGGGGGGAACTAATGAAAAACTGTTTTTT. Protein: CASSLTGGTNEKLFF. The chain combines TRBV27 with TRBJ1-4, with D perhaps TRBD1 (5 bases). Trimming cost V 2 bases and J 1 base, with 8 bases left between them. The CDR3 runs 15 residues. The germline gives CDR1 MNHEY, CDR2 SMNVEV (reference sequence).

This sequence joins TRBV6-1 and TRBJ2-7; unclear D gene. Germline lookup yields CDR1 MNHNS and CDR2 SASEGT. Trimming cost V 1 base and J 2 bases, with 12 bases left between them. The CDR3 contains 15 residues. The CDR3: CASSEGGDLTYEQYF. As DNA, the CDR3 is TGTGCCAGCAGTGAAGGTGGAGATCTAACCTACGAGCAGTACTTC.

The chain recombines TRBV11-2 with TRBJ2-5; D unclear. The CDR3 has 14 residues. Germline V CDR1 and CDR2: SGHAT, FQNNGV. V gave up 3 bases and J gave up 0 bases, with 8 bases separating them. CDR3 sequence reads: CASSFTEYQETQYF. The CDR3 DNA is TGTGCCAGCAGCTTTACAGAGTACCAAGAGACCCAGTACTTC.

The V and J genes are TRBV5-1 and TRBJ2-7, with D unclear. Trimming took 0 bases from V and 5 from J, leaving 9 bases between them. The length of the CDR3 is 13 residues. CDR1 is SGHRS and CDR2 is YFSETQ in the germline V gene. Here the CDR3 DNA reads TGCGCCAGCAGCTTGGATCGGGTAGACGAGCAGTACTTC. Translating it yields CASSLDRVDEQYF.

This clone was seen once. V and J are TRBV27 and TRBJ1-2; 7 nucleotides line up with TRBD1. This CDR3 comprises 17 residues. Germline V CDR1 and CDR2: MNHEY, SMNVEV (reference sequence). V lost 6 bases and J lost 4; bases outside the gene matches: 17. The CDR3 loop reads CASSPGQLDPDPYGYTF. The CDR3 DNA reads as TGTGCCAGCAGCCCGGGACAGCTCGACCCGGATCCCTATGGCTACACCTTC.

As for this clone: Other DNA sequences from this sample encode an identical CDR3 as well. The chain is built from TRBV7-2 and TRBJ2-7; D is tentatively TRBD1 or TRBD2 (5 bases each). The germline gives CDR1 SGHTA, CDR2 FQGNSA. Trimming took off 3 bases at V and 3 bases at J, with 12 bases between the two ends. CDR3 length equals 14 residues. CDR3 in DNA: TGTGCCAGCAGCTTTGGGGGACGAGTCTACGAGCAGTACTTC. It is translated as CASSFGGRVYEQYF.